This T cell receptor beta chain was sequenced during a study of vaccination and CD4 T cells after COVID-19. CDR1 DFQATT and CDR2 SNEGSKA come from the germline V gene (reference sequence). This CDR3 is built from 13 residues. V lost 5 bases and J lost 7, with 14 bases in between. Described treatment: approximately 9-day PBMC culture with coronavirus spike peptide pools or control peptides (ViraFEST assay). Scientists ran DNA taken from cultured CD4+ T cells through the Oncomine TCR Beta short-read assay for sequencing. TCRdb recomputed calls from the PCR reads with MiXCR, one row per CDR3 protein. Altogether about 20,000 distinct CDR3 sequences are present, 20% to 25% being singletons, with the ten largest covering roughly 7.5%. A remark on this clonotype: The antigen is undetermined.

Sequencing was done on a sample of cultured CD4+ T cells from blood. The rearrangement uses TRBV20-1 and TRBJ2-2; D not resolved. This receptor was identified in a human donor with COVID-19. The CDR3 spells CSAPTGVLGELFF. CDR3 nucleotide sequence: TGCAGTGCTCCGACTGGGGTCCTCGGGGAGCTGTTTTTT.